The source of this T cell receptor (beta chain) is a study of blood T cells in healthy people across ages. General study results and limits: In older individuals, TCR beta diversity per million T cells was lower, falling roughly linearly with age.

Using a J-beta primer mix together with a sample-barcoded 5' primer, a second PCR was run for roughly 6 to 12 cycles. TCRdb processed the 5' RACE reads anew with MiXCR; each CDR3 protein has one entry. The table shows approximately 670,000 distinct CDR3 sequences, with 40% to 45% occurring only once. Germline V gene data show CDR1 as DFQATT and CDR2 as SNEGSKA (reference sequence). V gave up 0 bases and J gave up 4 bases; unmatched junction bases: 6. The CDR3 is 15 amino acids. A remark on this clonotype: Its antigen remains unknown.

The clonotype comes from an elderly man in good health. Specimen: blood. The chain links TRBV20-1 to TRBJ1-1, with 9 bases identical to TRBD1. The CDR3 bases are TGCAGTGCTAGAGAAGGGACAGGGTGGGGCACTGAAGCTTTCTTT. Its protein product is CSAREGTGWGTEAFF.